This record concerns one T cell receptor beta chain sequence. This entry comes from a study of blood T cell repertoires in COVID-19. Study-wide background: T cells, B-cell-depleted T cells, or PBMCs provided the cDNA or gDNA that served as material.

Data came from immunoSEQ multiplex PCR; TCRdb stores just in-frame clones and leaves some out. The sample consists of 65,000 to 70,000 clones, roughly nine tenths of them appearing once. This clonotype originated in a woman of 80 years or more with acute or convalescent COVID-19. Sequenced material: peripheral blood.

The CDR3 is CASSLSRGLLVSGELFF. CDR3 DNA: TGTGCCAGCAGTTTATCCCGCGGACTCCTCGTGTCCGGGGAGCTGTTTTTT. This chain connects TRBV27 to TRBJ2-2, with a tentative D call TRBD2 (5 bases). Trimming shortened V by 0 bases and J by 6 bases, and 17 bases separated the two germline ends. The germline CDR1 and CDR2 sequences are MNHEY and SMNVEV (reference sequence). The CDR3 runs 17 residues.